This T cell receptor beta chain was recovered during a study of lymphopenia after photon versus proton radiotherapy. The table came from immunoSEQ multiplex PCR; TCRdb's copy has only in-frame clones and leaves some out. The data contain some 170,000 clones, roughly nine tenths of them singletons. V was shortened by 2 bases and J by 4 bases, with 5 bases between the two germline ends. Germline V gives CDR1 MDHEN, CDR2 SYDVKM. This CDR3 region has 12 residues. The sample holds one count of this clone. The antigen is unknown. Overall study results and limits: After lymphocyte nadir, photon-treated repertoires showed oligoclonal expansion, especially CD8+ Temra. Under photons, naive T cells and diversity fell while effector/memory populations rose.

The V and J genes are TRBV28 and TRBJ1-2; no firm D call. This clonotype was sampled from a man aged 50 or older with gastric cancer. Sequencing used peripheral blood, obtained from a patient treated with photon-based radiotherapy. The DNA of the CDR3 is TGTGCCAGCAGTTTAAACAGCTATGGCTACACCTTC. Its protein is CASSLNSYGYTF.